The source of this T cell receptor beta chain is a study of blood T cells in healthy people across ages. This clonotype has more than one count but fewer than ten. The second PCR ran about 6 to 11 cycles with a sample-barcoded 5' primer and J-beta primers. TCRdb analysed the 5' RACE reads with MiXCR anew, one entry per CDR3 protein. The sample shows around 1,500,000 distinct CDR3 sequences, around two fifths of them seen only once. Extraction yielded at least 6 micrograms of total RNA per sample. The ends were cut back, 1 base at V and 6 bases at J, with 12 bases in the middle. CDR1 and CDR2 (germline): DFQATT, SNEGSKA (reference sequence). The CDR3 contains 13 residues.

The sample comprised blood. J is TRBJ1-2 and V is TRBV20-1; D is undetermined. This sequence originates from a woman between 18 and 29 years old in good health. The CDR3 protein is CSARGQWEDGYTF. In DNA form, the CDR3 reads TGCAGTGCTAGAGGCCAATGGGAGGATGGCTACACCTTC.